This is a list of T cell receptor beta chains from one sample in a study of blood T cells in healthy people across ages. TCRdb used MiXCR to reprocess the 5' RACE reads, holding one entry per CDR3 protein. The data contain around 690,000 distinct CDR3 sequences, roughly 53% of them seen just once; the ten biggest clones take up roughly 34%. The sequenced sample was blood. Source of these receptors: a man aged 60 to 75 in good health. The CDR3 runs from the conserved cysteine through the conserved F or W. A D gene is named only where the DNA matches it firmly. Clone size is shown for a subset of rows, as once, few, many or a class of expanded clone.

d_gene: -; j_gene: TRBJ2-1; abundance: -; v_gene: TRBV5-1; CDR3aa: CASSPGHVGNNEQFF; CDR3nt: TGCGCCAGCAGCCCAGGACACGTAGGTAACAATGAGCAGTTCTTC
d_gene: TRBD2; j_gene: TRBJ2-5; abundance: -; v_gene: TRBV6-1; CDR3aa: CASSESGGALKETQYF; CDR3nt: TGTGCCAGCAGTGAATCGGGGGGGGCACTGAAAGAGACCCAGTACTTC
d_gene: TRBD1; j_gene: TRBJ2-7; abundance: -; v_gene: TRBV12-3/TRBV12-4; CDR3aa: CASSPGQGKYF; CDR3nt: TGTGCCAGCAGTCCAGGACAGGGGAAGTACTTC
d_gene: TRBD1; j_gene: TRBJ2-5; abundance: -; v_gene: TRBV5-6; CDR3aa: CASSRLGQGEETQYF; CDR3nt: TGTGCCAGCAGCCGTCTTGGACAGGGAGAAGAGACCCAGTACTTC
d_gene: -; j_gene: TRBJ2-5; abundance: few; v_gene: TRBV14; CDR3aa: CASSQSRQTQYF; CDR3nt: TGTGCCAGCAGCCAGTCCAGACAGACCCAGTACTTC
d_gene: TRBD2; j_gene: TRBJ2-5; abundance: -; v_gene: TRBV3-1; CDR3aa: CANSHASGGTGETQYF; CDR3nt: TGTGCCAACAGCCATGCTAGCGGGGGGACCGGAGAGACCCAGTACTTC
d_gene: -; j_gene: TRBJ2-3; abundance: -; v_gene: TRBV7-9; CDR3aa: CASSPGGALHDTQYF; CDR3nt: TGTGCCAGCAGCCCTGGTGGGGCCCTACATGATACGCAGTATTTT
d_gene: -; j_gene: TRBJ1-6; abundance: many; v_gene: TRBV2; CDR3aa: CASSESTGIKMPLHF; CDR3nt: TGTGCCAGCAGTGAATCAACAGGCATAAAAATGCCCCTCCACTTT
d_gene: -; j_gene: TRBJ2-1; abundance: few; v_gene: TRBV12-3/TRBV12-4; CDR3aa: CATGAYNEQFF; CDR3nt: TGTGCCACCGGGGCTTACAATGAGCAGTTCTTC
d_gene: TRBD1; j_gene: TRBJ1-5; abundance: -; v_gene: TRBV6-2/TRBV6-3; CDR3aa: CASSRDRIYSNQPQHF; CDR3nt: TGTGCCAGCAGTCGGGACAGGATCTATAGCAATCAGCCCCAGCATTTT
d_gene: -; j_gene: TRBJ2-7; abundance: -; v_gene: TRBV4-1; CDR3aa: CASSQSPLGLDEQYF; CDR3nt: TGCGCCAGCAGCCAGAGCCCGTTGGGGCTAGACGAGCAGTACTTC
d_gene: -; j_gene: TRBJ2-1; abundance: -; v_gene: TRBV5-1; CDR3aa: CASSETGTPSYNEQFF; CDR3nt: TGCGCCAGCAGCGAAACCGGGACTCCTTCCTACAATGAGCAGTTCTTC
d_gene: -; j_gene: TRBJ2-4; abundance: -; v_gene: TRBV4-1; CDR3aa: CASSQVGGTNIQYF; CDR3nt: TGCGCCAGCAGCCAAGTTGGGGGGACAAACATTCAGTACTTC
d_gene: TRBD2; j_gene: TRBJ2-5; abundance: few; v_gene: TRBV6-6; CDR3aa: CASSYSAGGGGETQYF; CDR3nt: TGTGCCAGCAGTTACTCGGCTGGGGGGGGAGGGGAGACCCAGTACTTC
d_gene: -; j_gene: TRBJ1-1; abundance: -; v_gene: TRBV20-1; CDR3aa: CSASKSLRGTEAFF; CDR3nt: TGCAGTGCTAGTAAGTCGTTAAGGGGCACTGAAGCTTTCTTT
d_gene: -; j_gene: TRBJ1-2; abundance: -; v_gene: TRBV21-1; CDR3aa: CASSEGQGCGYTF; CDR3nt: TGTGCCAGCAGCGAAGGACAGGGCTGTGGCTACACCTTC
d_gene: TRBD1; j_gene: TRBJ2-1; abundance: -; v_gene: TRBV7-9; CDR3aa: CASSQGAGENEQFF; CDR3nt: TGTGCCAGCAGCCAGGGGGCAGGAGAAAATGAGCAGTTCTTC
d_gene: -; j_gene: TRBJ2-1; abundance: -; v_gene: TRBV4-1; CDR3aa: CASSRQKTAEQFF; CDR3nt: TGCGCCAGCAGCCGCCAAAAGACAGCTGAGCAGTTCTTC
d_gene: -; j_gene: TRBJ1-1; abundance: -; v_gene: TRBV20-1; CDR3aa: CSASRPRGQPEAFF; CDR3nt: TGCAGTGCTAGTCGGCCCAGGGGCCAACCTGAAGCTTTCTTT
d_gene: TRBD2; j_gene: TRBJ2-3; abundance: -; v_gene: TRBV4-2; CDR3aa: CASSQTSGGSTDTQYF; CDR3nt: TGTGCCAGCAGCCAAACTAGCGGGGGGAGCACAGATACGCAGTATTTT
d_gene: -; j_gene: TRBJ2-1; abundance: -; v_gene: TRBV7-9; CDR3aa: CASVGGASSYNEQFF; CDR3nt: TGTGCCAGCGTAGGAGGGGCCAGCTCCTACAATGAGCAGTTCTTC
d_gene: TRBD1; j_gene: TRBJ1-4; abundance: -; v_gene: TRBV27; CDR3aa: CASSPPLTGGSEKLFF; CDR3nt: TGTGCCAGCAGTCCGCCTTTGACAGGGGGAAGCGAAAAACTGTTTTTT
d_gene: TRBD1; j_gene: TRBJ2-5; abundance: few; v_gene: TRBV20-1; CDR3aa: CSAILGQGTYQETQYF; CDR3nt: TGCAGTGCGATTCTGGGACAGGGGACGTACCAAGAGACCCAGTACTTC
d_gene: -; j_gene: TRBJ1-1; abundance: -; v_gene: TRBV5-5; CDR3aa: CASSPRDLQTNTEAFF; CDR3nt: TGTGCCAGCAGCCCTCGGGACCTCCAGACCAACACTGAAGCTTTCTTT
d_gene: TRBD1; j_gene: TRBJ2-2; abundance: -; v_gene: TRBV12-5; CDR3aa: CASGLTDRGPGELFF; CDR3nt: TGTGCTAGTGGTCTAACGGACAGGGGGCCCGGGGAGCTGTTTTTT
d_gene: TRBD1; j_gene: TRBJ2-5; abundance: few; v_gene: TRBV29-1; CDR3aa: CSVEVTGEETQYF; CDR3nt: TGCAGCGTTGAAGTTACAGGGGAAGAGACCCAGTACTTC
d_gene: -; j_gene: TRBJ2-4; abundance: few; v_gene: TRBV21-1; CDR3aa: CASSLMRQQILKNIQYF; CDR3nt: TGTGCCAGCAGCCTTATGCGGCAGCAAATACTAAAAAACATTCAGTACTTC
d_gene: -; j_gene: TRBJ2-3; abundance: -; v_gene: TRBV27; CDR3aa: CASSLAGPLASTDTQYF; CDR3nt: TGTGCCAGCAGTTTAGCGGGGCCTCTAGCTAGCACAGATACGCAGTATTTT
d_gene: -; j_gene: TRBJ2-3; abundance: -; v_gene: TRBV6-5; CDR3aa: CASSNIFTGPPDTQYF; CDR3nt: TGTGCCAGCTCCAACATATTCACAGGCCCGCCGGATACGCAGTATTTT
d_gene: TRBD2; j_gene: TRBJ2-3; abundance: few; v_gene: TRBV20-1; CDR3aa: CSARVGTSGGASARSDTQYF; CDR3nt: TGCAGTGCTAGAGTTGGGACTAGCGGGGGGGCGTCGGCACGGTCAGATACGCAGTATTTT
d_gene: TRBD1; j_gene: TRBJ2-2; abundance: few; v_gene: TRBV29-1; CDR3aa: CSVRTGLGELFF; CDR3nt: TGCAGCGTAAGGACAGGGCTCGGGGAGCTGTTTTTT
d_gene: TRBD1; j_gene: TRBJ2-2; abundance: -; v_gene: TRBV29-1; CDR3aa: CSASGTGGGTELFF; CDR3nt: TGCAGCGCTTCCGGGACAGGGGGCGGGACGGAGCTGTTTTTT
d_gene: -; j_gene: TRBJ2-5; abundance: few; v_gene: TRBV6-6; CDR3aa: CATSDRWQETQYF; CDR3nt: TGTGCCACCTCAGACAGATGGCAAGAGACCCAGTACTTC
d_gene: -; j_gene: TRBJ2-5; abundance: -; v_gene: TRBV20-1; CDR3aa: CSAASRTGVGQETQYF; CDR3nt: TGCAGTGCTGCGTCGCGGACGGGGGTAGGCCAAGAGACCCAGTACTTC
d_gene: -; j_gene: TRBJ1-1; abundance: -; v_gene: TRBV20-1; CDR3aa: CSAQLLVNTEAFF; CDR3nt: TGCAGTGCTCAACTTTTGGTGAACACTGAAGCTTTCTTT
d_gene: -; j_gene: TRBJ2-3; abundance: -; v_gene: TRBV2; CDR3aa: CASRDRIITDTQYF; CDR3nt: TGTGCCAGCAGGGACCGGATTATCACAGATACGCAGTATTTT
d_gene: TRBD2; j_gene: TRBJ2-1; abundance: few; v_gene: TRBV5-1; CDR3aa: CASSLGSSGGVDEQFF; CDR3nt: TGCGCCAGCAGCTTGGGGTCTAGCGGGGGAGTGGATGAGCAGTTCTTC
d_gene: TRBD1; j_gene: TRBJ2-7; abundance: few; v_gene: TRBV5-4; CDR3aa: CASRQDRASYEQYF; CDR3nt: TGTGCCAGCAGGCAGGACAGGGCCTCCTACGAGCAGTACTTC
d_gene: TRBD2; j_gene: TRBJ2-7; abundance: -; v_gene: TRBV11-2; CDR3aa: CASSRDPSGESYEQYF; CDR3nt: TGTGCCAGCAGCCGAGACCCTAGCGGGGAGTCCTACGAGCAGTACTTC
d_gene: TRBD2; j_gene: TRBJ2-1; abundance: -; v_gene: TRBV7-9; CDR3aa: CASSFLAGGTNEQFF; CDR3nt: TGTGCCAGCAGCTTTCTAGCGGGGGGAACTAATGAGCAGTTCTTC
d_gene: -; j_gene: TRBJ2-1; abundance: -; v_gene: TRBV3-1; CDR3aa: CASSQASGGPYEQFF; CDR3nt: TGTGCCAGCAGCCAAGCTTCGGGGGGCCCGTATGAGCAGTTCTTC
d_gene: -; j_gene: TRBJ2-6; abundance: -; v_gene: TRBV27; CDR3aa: CASSSGIYAGANVLTF; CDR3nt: TGTGCCAGCAGTTCCGGGATCTACGCTGGGGCCAACGTCCTGACTTTC
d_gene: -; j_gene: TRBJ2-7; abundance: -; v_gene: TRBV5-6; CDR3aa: CASSFVTGLESGSQYF; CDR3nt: TGCGCCAGCAGCTTTGTCACAGGGCTGGAGAGTGGGTCCCAGTACTTC